Listed below are T cell receptor beta chains from one sample, sequenced in a study of human T cells and chemical hapten exposure. From the RACE reads, TCRdb called clonotypes with MiXCR, one entry per CDR3 protein. The repertoire consists of 95,000 to 150,000 distinct CDR3 sequences, with roughly 10% occurring once and the leading ten covering under 2.5%. The sequenced sample was whole blood, obtained in connection with sensitization to the hapten diphenylcyclopropenone (DPC). The receptors shown here come from a woman aged 50 to 60 with alopecia areata. Some clones in this sample may be carry-over from other donors' samples. Each CDR3 is given with its conserved first and last residue. D genes are given only for firm matches. Not every row has a clone size; where given, it reads once, few, many or a size class.

d_call	cdr3_length	j_call	clone_size	v_call	cdr3_nt	cdr3_aa
-	10	TRBJ2-1	many	TRBV28	TGTGCCAGCAGTTGGAGAGAGCAGTTCTTC	CASSWREQFF
-	15	TRBJ2-5	-	TRBV19	TGTGCCAGTAGTACCGGGGCAACGGAGGGAGAGACCCAGTACTTC	CASSTGATEGETQYF
-	13	TRBJ2-7	few	TRBV20-1	TGCAGTGCTCGCCTCGAGGGCACCTACGAGCAGTACTTC	CSARLEGTYEQYF
-	12	TRBJ1-1	few	TRBV7-2	TGTGCCAGCAGCTTAGTGGTCACTGAAGCTTTCTTT	CASSLVVTEAFF
-	13	TRBJ2-3	-	TRBV12-3/TRBV12-4	TGTGCCAGCAGTCCCGCGCGGGGACGCACGCAGTATTTT	CASSPARGRTQYF
-	14	TRBJ2-2	-	TRBV30	TGTGCCTGGAGCCTAGGGGGGGGCTCCGGGGAGCTGTTTTTT	CAWSLGGGSGELFF
-	16	TRBJ2-4	few	TRBV5-1	TGCGCCAGCAGCTTTACTTCATCCCTAGCCAAAAACATTCAGTACTTC	CASSFTSSLAKNIQYF
TRBD2	14	TRBJ2-1	many	TRBV29-1	TGCAGCGTTTGGAGCGGGAGGGCCGTCAATGAGCAGTTCTTC	CSVWSGRAVNEQFF
-	11	TRBJ2-1	many	TRBV19	TGTGCCAGTAGTATTTACAATGAGCAGTTCTTC	CASSIYNEQFF
TRBD1	14	TRBJ2-5	few	TRBV13	TGTGCCAGCAGCCTGGACAGGGACCAAGAGACCCAGTACTTC	CASSLDRDQETQYF
TRBD2	15	TRBJ2-3	many	TRBV29-1	TGCAGCGTCTCCCCTAGCGGGAGCCCCACAGATACGCAGTATTTT	CSVSPSGSPTDTQYF
-	13	TRBJ1-3	-	TRBV3-1	TGTGCCAGCAGCCAAGTCGCTGGAAACACCATATATTTT	CASSQVAGNTIYF
-	16	TRBJ2-3	many	TRBV24-1	TGTGCCACCAGTGATAACATCGGGGGCGGCACAGATACGCAGTATTTT	CATSDNIGGGTDTQYF
-	15	TRBJ2-7	many	TRBV6-6	TGTGCCAGCAGTTACTACTCGGTCAGCTCCTACGAGCAGTACTTC	CASSYYSVSSYEQYF
TRBD1	11	TRBJ1-2	-	TRBV12-3/TRBV12-4	TGTGCCAGGGGACAGGACTATGGCTACACCTTC	CARGQDYGYTF
-	15	TRBJ1-3	few	TRBV4-1	TGCGCCAGCAGCCAAGATAGAGGCTCTGGAAACACCATATATTTT	CASSQDRGSGNTIYF
-	18	TRBJ2-3	-	TRBV5-4	TGTGCCAGCAGCCCGCGGGACAGCTCCCCTGGGCTCCGGGGTACGCAGTATTTT	CASSPRDSSPGLRGTQYF
TRBD2	13	TRBJ2-7	-	TRBV3-1	TGTGCCAGCAGCCGCGGGAGTAGATACGAGCAGTACTTC	CASSRGSRYEQYF
TRBD2	17	TRBJ2-3	few	TRBV6-1	TGTGCCAGCAGTGATAACCCCAGCGGGATGAGCACAGATACGCAGTATTTT	CASSDNPSGMSTDTQYF
-	14	TRBJ2-2	few	TRBV27	TGTGCCAGCAGTTCCTCTGGTGGCACCGGGGAGCTGTTTTTT	CASSSSGGTGELFF